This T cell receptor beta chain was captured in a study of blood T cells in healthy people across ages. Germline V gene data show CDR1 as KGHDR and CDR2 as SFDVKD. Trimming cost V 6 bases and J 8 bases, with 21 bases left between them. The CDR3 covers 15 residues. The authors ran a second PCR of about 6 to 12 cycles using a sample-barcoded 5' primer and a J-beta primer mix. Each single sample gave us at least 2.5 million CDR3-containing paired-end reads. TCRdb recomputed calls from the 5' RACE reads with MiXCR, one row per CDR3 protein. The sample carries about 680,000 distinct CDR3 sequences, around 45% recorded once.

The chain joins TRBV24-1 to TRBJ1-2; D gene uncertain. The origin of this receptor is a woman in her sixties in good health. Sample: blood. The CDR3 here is CATSLRSSEYGGYTF. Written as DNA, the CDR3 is TGTGCCACCAGTCTTAGATCCTCGGAATATGGCGGCTACACCTTC.